This TCR beta chain emerged from a study of shared clonotypes between healthy human individuals. This CDR3 is built from 16 residues. Trimming removed 5 bases from V and 3 bases from J; junction bases left unmatched: 10. The germline V gene has CDR1 SEHNR and CDR2 FQNEAQ (reference sequence). TCRdb's copy holds only in-frame clones and misses some; the assay was immunoSEQ multiplex PCR. The repertoire includes about 1.9 million clones, just over 90% of them detected once, and around 1.7% sits in the top ten. Findings and caveats of the study: Clonotypes shared by all four donors outscored non-shared clonotypes in generation probability.

As to this clone: No antigen is known for it.

CD45RO-negative cells were positively selected for CCR7, leaving out terminally differentiated effector memory CD45RA+ cells. This sequence was found in a man between 18 and 35 years old in good health. Some clones in this sample may be carry-over from other donors' samples. Sequences were obtained from naive CD8+ T cells from PBMCs. J is TRBJ2-1 and V is TRBV7-9; TRBD2 aligns across 7 bases. The CDR3 region has the DNA TGTGCCAGCAGCCCCCGGCGGGCTAGCGGCTACAATGAGCAGTTCTTC. Protein: CASSPRRASGYNEQFF.